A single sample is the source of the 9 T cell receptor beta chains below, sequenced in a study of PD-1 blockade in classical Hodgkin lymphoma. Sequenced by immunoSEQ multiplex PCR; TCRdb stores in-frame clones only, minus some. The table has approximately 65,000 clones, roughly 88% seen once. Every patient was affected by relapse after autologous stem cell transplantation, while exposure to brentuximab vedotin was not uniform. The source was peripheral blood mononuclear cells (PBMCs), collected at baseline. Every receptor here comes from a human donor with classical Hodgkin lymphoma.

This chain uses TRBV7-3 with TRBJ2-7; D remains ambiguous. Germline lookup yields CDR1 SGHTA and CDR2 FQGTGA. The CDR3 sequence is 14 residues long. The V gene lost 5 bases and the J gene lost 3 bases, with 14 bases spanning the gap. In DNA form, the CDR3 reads TGTGCCAGCAGCCCGGCTATATTGGGCTACGAGCAGTACTTC. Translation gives CASSPAILGYEQYF.

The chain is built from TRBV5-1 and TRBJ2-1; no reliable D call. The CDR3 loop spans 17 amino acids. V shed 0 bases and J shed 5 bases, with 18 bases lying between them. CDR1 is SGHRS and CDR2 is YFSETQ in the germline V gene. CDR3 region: CASSLVGWAQNNNEQFF. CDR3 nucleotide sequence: TGCGCCAGCAGCTTGGTAGGCTGGGCCCAAAATAACAATGAGCAGTTCTTC.

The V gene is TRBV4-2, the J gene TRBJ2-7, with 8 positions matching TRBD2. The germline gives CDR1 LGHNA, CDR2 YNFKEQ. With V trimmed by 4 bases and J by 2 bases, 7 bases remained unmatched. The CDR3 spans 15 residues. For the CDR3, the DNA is TGTGCCAGCAGCCCAGCGGGGGCCCTCCCCTACGAGCAGTACTTC. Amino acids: CASSPAGALPYEQYF.

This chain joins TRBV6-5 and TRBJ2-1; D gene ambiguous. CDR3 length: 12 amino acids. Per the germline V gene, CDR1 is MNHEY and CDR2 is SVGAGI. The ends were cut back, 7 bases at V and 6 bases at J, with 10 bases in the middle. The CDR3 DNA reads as TGTGCCAGCACTCACGGAGTCAATGAGCAGTTCTTC. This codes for CASTHGVNEQFF.

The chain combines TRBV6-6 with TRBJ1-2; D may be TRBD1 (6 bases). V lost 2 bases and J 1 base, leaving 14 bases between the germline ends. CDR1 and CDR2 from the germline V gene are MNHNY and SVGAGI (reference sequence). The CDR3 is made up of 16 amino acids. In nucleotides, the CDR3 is TGTGCCAGCAGTTACGTCTCCAGGGGACTTAACTATGGCTACACCTTC. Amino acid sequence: CASSYVSRGLNYGYTF.

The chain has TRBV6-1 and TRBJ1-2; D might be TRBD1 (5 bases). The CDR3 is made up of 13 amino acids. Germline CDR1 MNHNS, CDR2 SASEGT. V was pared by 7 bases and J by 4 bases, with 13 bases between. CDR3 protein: CASTADSLYGYTF. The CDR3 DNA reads TGTGCCAGCACCGCCGACAGCCTCTATGGCTACACCTTC.

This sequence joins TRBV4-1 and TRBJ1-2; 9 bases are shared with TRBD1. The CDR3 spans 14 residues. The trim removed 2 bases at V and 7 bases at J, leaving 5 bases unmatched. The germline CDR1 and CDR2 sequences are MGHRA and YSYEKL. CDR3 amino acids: CASSQLDRGPGYTF. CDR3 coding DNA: TGCGCCAGCAGCCAACTGGACAGGGGCCCTGGCTACACCTTC.

The CDR3 protein is CASRGGQPNNYGYTF. The CDR3 DNA reads as TGTGCCAGCAGGGGGGGACAGCCGAATAACTATGGCTACACCTTC. The chain joins TRBV6-5 to TRBJ1-2, with 7 bases fitting TRBD1. The CDR3 is 15 amino acids. Germline-derived CDR1 and CDR2 are MNHEY and SVGAGI. Germline trimming cut 6 bases from V and 1 base from J; bases unmatched to any gene: 8.

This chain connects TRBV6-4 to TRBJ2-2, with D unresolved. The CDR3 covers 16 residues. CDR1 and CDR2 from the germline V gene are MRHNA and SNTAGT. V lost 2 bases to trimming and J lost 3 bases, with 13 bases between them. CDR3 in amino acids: CASSDGGSGDTGELFF. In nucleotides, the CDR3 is TGTGCCAGCAGTGACGGTGGAAGTGGGGACACCGGGGAGCTGTTTTTT.